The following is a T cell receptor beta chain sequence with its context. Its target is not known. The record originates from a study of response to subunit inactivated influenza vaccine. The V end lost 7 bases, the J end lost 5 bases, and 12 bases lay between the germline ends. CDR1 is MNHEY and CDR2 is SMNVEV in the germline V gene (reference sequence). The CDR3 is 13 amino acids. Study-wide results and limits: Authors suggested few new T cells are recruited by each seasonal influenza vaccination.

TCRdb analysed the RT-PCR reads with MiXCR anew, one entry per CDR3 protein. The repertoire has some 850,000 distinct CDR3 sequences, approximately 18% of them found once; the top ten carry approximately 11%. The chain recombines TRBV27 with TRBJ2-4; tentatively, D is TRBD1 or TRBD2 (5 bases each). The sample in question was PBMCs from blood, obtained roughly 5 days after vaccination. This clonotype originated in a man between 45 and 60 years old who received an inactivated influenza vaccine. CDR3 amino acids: CASKLTGQNIQYF. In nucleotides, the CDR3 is TGTGCCAGCAAACTAACGGGACAAAACATTCAGTACTTC.